Shown below are 20 T cell receptor beta chains from a single sample sequenced in a study of breast tumors, draining lymph nodes, adjacent tissues. TCRdb reanalysed the multiplex PCR reads using MiXCR and keeps one entry per CDR3 protein. The data hold over 60,000 distinct CDR3 sequences, with roughly 40% observed a single time. The sample consisted of breast tumor tissue. The receptors here all came from a female donor with breast cancer. Some clones in this sample may be carry-over from other donors' samples.

This clonotype was recorded at least ten times. This may arise from a read error, as a much more abundant clone is one base away. The chain uses TRBV2 and TRBJ2-2; TRBD2 matches at 11 bases. Germline CDR1 reads SNHLY; CDR2 reads FYNNEI. This CDR3 is 18 amino acids long. The CDR3 protein is CASGEWRPGTSGTGELFF. CDR3 nucleotide sequence: TGTGCCAGCGGTGAGTGGCGCCCCGGGACTAGCGGTACCGGGGAGCTGTTTTTT.

The CDR3 loop is CASSQGLGTGSPLHF. The CDR3 nucleotides are TGCGCCAGCAGCCAAGGACTCGGGACAGGGTCACCCCTCCACTTT. The chain links TRBV4-1 to TRBJ1-6, with 9 bases identical to TRBD1. The CDR3 runs to 15 residues. Losses at the gene ends were 1 base for V and 10 bases for J; bases not matched to a gene: 5. Germline CDR1 MGHRA, CDR2 YSYEKL.

This clonotype showed up just a few times. A much larger clone sits a single nucleotide away, making a read error possible. CDR3 nucleotide sequence: TGTGCCAGTAGTGTCGCGCCCAGGACAGACTCCTACAATGAGCAGTCCTTC. Protein: CASSVAPRTDSYNEQSF. The J gene is TRBJ2-1, the V gene TRBV19, with D maybe TRBD1 (6 bases). The CDR3 is made up of 17 amino acids. Germline CDR1 reads LNHDA; CDR2 reads SQIVND (reference sequence).

The chain carries TRBV7-9 and TRBJ2-2; 8 bases match TRBD1. The junction had 2 bases not matched to a gene; V was cut back by 5 bases and J by 6 bases. This CDR3 is 13 amino acids long. Germline loops: CDR1 SEHNR, CDR2 FQNEAQ (reference sequence). The CDR3 reads CASSTGGAGELFF. The DNA of the CDR3 is TGTGCCAGCAGCACAGGGGGTGCCGGGGAGCTGTTTTTT.

This chain connects TRBV13 to TRBJ1-4, with a possible D match to TRBD1 (5 bases). This CDR3 region has 17 residues. Germline lookup yields CDR1 PRHDT and CDR2 FYEKMQ (reference sequence). The V and J ends lost 5 bases and 0 bases respectively, with 16 bases between them. The CDR3 nucleotides read TGTGCCAGCAGCGAGGGACCGTGGAGTGCAACTAATGAAAAACTGTTTTTT. Translated, it gives CASSEGPWSATNEKLFF. Full variable domain (outside the CDR3, taken from reference TRBV13 and TRBJ1-4): AAGVIQSPRHLIKEKRETATLKCYPIPRHDTVYWYQQGPGQDPQFLISFYEKMQSDKGSIPDRFSAQQFSDYHSELNMSSLELGDSALYFCASSEGPWSATNEKLFFGSGTQLSVL.

In its sample, this clonotype was seen once. J is TRBJ1-2 and V is TRBV7-3; 11 nucleotides align to TRBD1. The CDR3 length is 13 residues. J gave up 7 bases and V 3 bases, and 1 base lay outside the gene matches. Germline lookup yields CDR1 SGHTA and CDR2 FQGTGA. CDR3 in amino acids: CASSLDRGRGYTF. DNA for the CDR3: TGTGCCAGCAGCTTGGACAGGGGGCGTGGCTACACCTTC.

In the case of this clonotype: Since a much larger clone is just one base distant, this may be a read error. The rearrangement links TRBV9 to TRBJ1-5, with 7 bases matching TRBD1. CDR3 length equals 14 residues. Germline CDR1 SGDLS, CDR2 YYNGEE. DNA of the CDR3: TGTGCCAGCAGTCCGACAGGGCGTAGTCAGCCCCAGCCTTTT. Protein: CASSPTGRSQPQPF.

This clonotype occurred many times. Given a much more abundant clone one base away, this may be a read error. V is TRBV20-1 and J is TRBJ2-5, with 11 bases aligning to TRBD2. With 4 bases clipped from V and 7 bases from J, the junction kept 8 bases outside the gene matches. The CDR3 has 14 residues. Germline V gene lookup returns CDR1 DFQATT and CDR2 SNEGSKA (reference sequence). The CDR3 spells CSAMPSGGRATQYF. The CDR3 bases are TGCAGTGCTATGCCTAGCGGGGGGAGAGCGACCCAGTACTTC.

This clonotype was seen a handful of times. This chain joins TRBV6-2 or TRBV6-3 and TRBJ2-1; possibly TRBD2 for D (7 bases). The V gene's germline CDR1 is MNHEY and CDR2 SVGEGT. Deletions cut 5 bases from V and 9 bases from J, with 17 bases between. The CDR3 is made up of 14 amino acids. This CDR3 is CASSTTSGGREQFF. The CDR3, as DNA: TGTGCCAGCAGTACCACCTCGGGGGGCCGTGAGCAGTTCTTC.

This clonotype was detected a few times. The V call is TRBV18, the J call TRBJ1-1; D ambiguous. Germline CDR1 reads KGHSH; CDR2 reads LQKENI. The CDR3 is 15 residues long. V was cut by 1 base and J by 0 bases, with 9 bases left in between. CDR3 in DNA: TGTGCCAGCTCACCACGGGTTATCATGAACACTGAAGCTTTCTTT. Translation: CASSPRVIMNTEAFF.

In this sample, this clonotype turned up once. This could be a read error, since a much larger clone is one nucleotide away. Because it lacks the conserved phenylalanine or tryptophan at the end, this CDR3 is likely a read error. The chain has TRBV10-2 and TRBJ2-7; D possibly corresponds to TRBD2 (6 bases). Germline values: CDR1 WSHSY, CDR2 SAAADI. This CDR3 spans 17 amino acids. This CDR3 is CASSLVFGGVSSYEQYS. In DNA, the CDR3 is TGTGCCAGCAGTCTCGTCTTTGGAGGGGTAAGCTCCTACGAGCAGTACTCC.

This clonotype has more than one count but fewer than ten. The rearrangement joins TRBV5-4 to TRBJ1-1, with 8 nucleotides matching TRBD1. The CDR3 runs 15 residues. The germline CDR1 and CDR2 sequences are SGHNT and YYREEE (reference sequence). The V and J ends lost 4 bases and 4 bases, in that order; junction bases with no gene match: 9. CDR3 sequence (DNA): TGTGCCAGCAGCAAGGACAGGGCCCTGGGCACTGAAGCTTTCTTT. It yields the protein CASSKDRALGTEAFF.

The chain carries TRBV27 and TRBJ1-2; the match to TRBD1 covers 8 bases. Germline loops: CDR1 MNHEY, CDR2 SMNVEV (reference sequence). The V and J ends lost 5 bases and 0 bases, in that order; junction bases with no gene match: 8. This CDR3 has 16 amino acids. The CDR3 nucleotides read TGTGCCAGCAGTCCAGGACAGGGAATGACTAACTATGGCTACACCTTC. Its protein is CASSPGQGMTNYGYTF.

This clonotype was found many times. This chain connects TRBV6-2 or TRBV6-3 to TRBJ2-7, with D perhaps TRBD2 (6 bases). The CDR3 consists of 15 residues. Germline CDR1 is MNHEY and CDR2 is SVGEGT. Between the trimmed V and J ends, which lost 5 bases and 3 bases, there was a span of 17 bases. The CDR3 DNA is TGTGCCAGCAGTCACCCCTCGGGACTTCTCTACGAGCAGTACTTC. It yields the protein CASSHPSGLLYEQYF.

This clonotype is medium-sized. The chain links TRBV7-8 to TRBJ2-7; D may be TRBD1 (6 bases). From germline, CDR1 is SGHVS and CDR2 FQNEAQ. The CDR3 totals 14 residues. V lost 3 bases, J lost 3 bases, and 12 bases lay in between. The CDR3 bases are TGTGCCAGCAGCTTCGAAAAGGACAGCTACGAGCAGTACTTC. Its protein is CASSFEKDSYEQYF.

The gene calls are TRBV30 and TRBJ1-1; D remains ambiguous. CDR3 size: 13 residues. The V gene lost 5 bases and the J gene lost 6 bases, with 16 bases spanning the gap. Germline V gene data show CDR1 as GTSNPN and CDR2 as SVGIG (reference sequence). The CDR3 nucleotides read TGTGCCTGGCGGAGAGCCTCGGTGCCTGAAGCTTTCTTT. Translated: CAWRRASVPEAFF.

This clonotype is deemed medium-sized. This chain connects TRBV2 to TRBJ2-7, with TRBD1 as a possible D gene (5 bases). The V end lost 6 bases, the J end lost 3 bases, and 9 bases lay between the germline ends. The length of the CDR3 is 12 residues. Germline loops: CDR1 SNHLY, CDR2 FYNNEI. The CDR3 reads CASRADSYEQYF. CDR3 DNA sequence: TGTGCCAGCAGAGCTGACAGCTACGAGCAGTACTTC.

Points on this clonotype: A much larger clonotype is one base distant, so this may be a read error. This chain connects TRBV3-1 to TRBJ2-1, with D possibly TRBD2 on 5 matching bases. Germline V gene sequence: CDR1 LGHDT, CDR2 YNNKEL (reference sequence). The CDR3 length is 15 residues. The DNA of the CDR3 is TGTGCCAGCAGTCGCCTATCGGGATTACAGAATGGGCAGTTCTTC. Encoded protein: CASSRLSGLQNGQFF.

Details on this clonotype: A single base separates this from a much larger clone, so it may be a read error. V gene TRBV9 combines with J gene TRBJ2-1; 8 nucleotides align to TRBD2. CDR1 and CDR2 from the germline V gene are SGDLS and YYNGEE. The CDR3 loop spans 16 amino acids. The CDR3 spells CASSVGGGGIYNAQFF. CDR3 nucleotides: TGTGCCAGCAGCGTAGGGGGCGGGGGGATCTACAATGCGCAGTTCTTC.

This clonotype has ten or more counts. V and J are TRBV7-8 and TRBJ2-1, with no clear D. This CDR3 is built from 13 residues. Trimming shortened V by 4 bases and J by 5 bases, and 9 bases separated the two germline ends. Per germline, CDR1 SGHVS and CDR2 FQNEAQ. The CDR3 sequence is CASSSPRHNEQFF. The DNA of the CDR3 is TGTGCCAGCAGCTCGCCCCGGCACAATGAGCAGTTCTTC. Complete variable domain (other parts from reference TRBV7-8 and TRBJ2-1): GAGVSQSPRYKVAKRGQDVALRCDPISGHVSLFWYQQALGQGPEFLTYFQNEAQLDKSGLPSDRFFAERPEGSVSTLKIQRTQQEDSAVYLCASSSPRHNEQFFGPGTRLTVL.